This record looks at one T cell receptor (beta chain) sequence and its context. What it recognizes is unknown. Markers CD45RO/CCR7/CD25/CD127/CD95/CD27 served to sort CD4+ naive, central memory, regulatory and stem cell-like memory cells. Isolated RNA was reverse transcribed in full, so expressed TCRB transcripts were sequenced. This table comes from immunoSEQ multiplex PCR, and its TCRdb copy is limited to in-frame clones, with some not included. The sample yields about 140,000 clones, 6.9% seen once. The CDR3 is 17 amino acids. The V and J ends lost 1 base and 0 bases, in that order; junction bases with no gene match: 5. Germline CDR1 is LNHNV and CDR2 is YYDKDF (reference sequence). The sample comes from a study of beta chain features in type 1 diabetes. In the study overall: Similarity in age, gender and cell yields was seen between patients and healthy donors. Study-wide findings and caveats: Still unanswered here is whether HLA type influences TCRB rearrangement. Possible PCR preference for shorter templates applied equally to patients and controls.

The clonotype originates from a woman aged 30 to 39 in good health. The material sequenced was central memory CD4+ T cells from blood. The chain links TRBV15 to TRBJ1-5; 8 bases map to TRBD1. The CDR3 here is CATSRGDRTDSNQPQHF. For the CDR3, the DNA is TGTGCCACCAGCAGAGGGGACAGGACAGATAGCAATCAGCCCCAGCATTTT.